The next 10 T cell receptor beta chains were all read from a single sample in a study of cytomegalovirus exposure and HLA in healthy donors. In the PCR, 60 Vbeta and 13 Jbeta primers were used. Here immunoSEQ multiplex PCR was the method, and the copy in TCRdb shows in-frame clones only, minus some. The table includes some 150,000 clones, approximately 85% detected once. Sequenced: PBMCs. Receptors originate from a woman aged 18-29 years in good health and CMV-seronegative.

The CDR3 coding sequence is TGTGCCAGCAGTCCCAGGGTGCAGGTTCATTCACCCCTCCACTTT. Amino acids: CASSPRVQVHSPLHF. The chain has TRBV25-1 and TRBJ1-6; weak D call: TRBD1 (5 bases). The V and J ends lost 5 bases and 8 bases respectively, with 16 bases between them. The CDR3 extends over 15 amino acids. Germline V gene lookup returns CDR1 MGHDK and CDR2 SYGVNS.

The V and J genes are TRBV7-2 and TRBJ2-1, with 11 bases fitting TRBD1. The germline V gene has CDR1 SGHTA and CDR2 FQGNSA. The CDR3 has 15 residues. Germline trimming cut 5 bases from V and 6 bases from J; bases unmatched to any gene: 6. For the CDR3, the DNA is TGTGCCAGCAGCCTGAGGGACAGGGGGTCCAATGAGCAGTTCTTC. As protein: CASSLRDRGSNEQFF.

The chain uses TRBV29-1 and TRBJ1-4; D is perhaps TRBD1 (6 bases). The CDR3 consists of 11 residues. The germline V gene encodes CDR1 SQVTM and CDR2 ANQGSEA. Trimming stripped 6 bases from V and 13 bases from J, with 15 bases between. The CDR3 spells CSVFSGARLFF. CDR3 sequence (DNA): TGCAGCGTCTTCTCAGGGGCCAGACTGTTTTTT.

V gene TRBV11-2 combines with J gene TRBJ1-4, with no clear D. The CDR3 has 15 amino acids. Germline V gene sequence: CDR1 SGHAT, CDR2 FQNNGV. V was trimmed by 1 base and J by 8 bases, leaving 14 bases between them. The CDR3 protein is CASSLVGRAGEKLFF. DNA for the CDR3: TGTGCCAGCAGCTTAGTGGGGAGGGCCGGGGAAAAACTGTTTTTT. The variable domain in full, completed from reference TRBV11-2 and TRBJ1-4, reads EAGVAQSPRYKIIEKRQSVAFWCNPISGHATLYWYQQILGQGPKLLIQFQNNGVVDDSQLPKDRFSAERLKGVDSTLKIQPAKLEDSAVYLCASSLVGRAGEKLFFGSGTQLSVL.

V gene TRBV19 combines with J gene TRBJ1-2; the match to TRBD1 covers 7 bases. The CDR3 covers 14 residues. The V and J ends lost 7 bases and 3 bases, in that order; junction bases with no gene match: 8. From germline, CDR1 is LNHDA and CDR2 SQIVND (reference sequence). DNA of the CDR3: TGTGCCAGTACCCCCATCGACAGGGACTATGGCTACACCTTC. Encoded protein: CASTPIDRDYGYTF.

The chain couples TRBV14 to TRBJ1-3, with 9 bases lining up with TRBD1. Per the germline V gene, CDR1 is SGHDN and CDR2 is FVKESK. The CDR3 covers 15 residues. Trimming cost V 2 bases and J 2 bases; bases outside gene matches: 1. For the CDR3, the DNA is TGTGCCAGCAGCCAACGACAGGGGGCTGGAAACACCATATATTTT. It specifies CASSQRQGAGNTIYF.

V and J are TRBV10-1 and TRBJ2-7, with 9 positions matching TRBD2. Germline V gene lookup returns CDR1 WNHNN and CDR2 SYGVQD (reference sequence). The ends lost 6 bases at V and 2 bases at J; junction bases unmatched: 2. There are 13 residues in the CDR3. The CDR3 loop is CASSAGGTYEQYF. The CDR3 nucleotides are TGCGCCAGCAGCGCGGGAGGGACCTACGAGCAGTACTTC.

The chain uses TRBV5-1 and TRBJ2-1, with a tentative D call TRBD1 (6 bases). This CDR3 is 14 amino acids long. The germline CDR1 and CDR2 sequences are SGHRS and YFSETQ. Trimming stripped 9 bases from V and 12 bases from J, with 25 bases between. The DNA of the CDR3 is TGCGCCACTAAGGGGTCCGGGACAAGTGTCTGGCAGTTCTTC. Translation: CATKGSGTSVWQFF.

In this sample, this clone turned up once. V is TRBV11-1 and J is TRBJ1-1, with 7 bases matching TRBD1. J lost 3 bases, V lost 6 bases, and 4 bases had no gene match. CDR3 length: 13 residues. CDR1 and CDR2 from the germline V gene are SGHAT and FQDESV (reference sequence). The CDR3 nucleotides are TGTGCCAGCAGTCTACAGGGGTACACTGAAGCTTTCTTT. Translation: CASSLQGYTEAFF.

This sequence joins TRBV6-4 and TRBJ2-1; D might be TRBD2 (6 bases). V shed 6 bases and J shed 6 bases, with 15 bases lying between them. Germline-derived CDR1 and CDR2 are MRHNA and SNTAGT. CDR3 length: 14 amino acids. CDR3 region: CASSLLGGANEQFF. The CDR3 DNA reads TGTGCCAGCAGCCTACTTGGCGGGGCCAATGAGCAGTTCTTC.